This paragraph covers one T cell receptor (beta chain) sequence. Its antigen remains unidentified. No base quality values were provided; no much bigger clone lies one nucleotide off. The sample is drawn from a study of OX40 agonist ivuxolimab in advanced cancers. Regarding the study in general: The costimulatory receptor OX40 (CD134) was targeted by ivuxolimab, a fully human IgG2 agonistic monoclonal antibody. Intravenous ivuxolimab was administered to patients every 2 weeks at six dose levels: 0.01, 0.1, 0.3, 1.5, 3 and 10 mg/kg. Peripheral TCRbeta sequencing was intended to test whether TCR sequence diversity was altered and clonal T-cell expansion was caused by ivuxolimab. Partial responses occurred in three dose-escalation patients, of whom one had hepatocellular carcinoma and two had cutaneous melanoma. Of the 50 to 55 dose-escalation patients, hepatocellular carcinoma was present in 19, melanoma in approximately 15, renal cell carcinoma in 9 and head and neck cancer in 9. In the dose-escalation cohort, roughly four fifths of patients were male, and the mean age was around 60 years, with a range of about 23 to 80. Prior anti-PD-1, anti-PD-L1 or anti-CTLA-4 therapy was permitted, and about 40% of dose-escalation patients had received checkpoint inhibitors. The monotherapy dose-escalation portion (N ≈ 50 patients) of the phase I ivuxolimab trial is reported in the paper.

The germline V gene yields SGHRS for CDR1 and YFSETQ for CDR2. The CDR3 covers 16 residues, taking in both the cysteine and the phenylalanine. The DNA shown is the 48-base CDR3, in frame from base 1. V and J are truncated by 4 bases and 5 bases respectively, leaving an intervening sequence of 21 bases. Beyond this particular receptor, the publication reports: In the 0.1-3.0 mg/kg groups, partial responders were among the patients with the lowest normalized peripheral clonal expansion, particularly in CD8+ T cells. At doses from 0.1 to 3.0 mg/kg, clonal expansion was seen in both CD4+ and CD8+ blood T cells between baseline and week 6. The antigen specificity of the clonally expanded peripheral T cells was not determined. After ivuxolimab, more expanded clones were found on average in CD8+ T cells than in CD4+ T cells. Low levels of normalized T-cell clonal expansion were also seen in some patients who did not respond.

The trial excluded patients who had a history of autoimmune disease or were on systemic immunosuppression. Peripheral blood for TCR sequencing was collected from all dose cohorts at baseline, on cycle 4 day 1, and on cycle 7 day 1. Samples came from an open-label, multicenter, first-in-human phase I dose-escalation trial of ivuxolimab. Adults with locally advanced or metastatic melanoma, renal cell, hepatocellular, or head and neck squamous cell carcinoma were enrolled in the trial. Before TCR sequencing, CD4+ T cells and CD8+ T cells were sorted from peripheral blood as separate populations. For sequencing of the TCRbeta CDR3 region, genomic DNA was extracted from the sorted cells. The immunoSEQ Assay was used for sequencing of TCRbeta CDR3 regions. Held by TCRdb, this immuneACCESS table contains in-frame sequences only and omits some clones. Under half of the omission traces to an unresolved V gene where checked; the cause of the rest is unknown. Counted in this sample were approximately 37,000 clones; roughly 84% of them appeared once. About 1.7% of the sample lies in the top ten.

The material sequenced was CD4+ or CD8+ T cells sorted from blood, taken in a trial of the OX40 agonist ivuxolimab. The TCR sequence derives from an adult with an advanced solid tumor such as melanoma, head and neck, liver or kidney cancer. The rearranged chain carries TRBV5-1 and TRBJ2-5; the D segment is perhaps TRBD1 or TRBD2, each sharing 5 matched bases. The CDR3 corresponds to CASSPRVGDLGETQYF. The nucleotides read TGCGCCAGCAGCCCCAGGGTAGGGGACCTAGGGGAGACCCAGTACTTC. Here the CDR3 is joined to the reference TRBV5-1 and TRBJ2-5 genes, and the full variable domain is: KAGVTQTPRYLIKTRGQQVTLSCSPISGHRSVSWYQQTPGQGLQFLFEYFSETQRNKGNFPGRFSGRQFSNSRSEMNVSTLELGDSALYLCASSPRVGDLGETQYFGPGTRLLVL.